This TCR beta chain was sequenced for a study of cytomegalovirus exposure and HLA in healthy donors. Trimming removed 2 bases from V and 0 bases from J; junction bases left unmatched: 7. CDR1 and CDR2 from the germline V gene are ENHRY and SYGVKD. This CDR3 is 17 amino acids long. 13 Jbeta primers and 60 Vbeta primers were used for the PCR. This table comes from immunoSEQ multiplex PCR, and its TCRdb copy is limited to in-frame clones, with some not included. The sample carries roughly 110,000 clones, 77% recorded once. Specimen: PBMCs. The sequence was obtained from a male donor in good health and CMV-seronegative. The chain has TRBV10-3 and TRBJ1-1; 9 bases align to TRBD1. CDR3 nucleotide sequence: TGTGCCATCAGTGAGGGACAGGGGACCTCCTTGAACACTGAAGCTTTCTTT. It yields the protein CAISEGQGTSLNTEAFF.